This T cell receptor (beta chain) stems from a study of blood T cell repertoires in COVID-19. Repertoires were generated with immunoSEQ multiplex PCR, while TCRdb's copy carries only in-frame clones and drops some. This sample has fewer than 200,000 clones; approximately 84% occur once, and the top ten carry roughly 8%. With 3 bases removed from V and 10 bases from J, the gap between germline ends came to 7 bases. The CDR3 spans 10 residues. CDR1 is DFQATT, CDR2 SNEGSKA, per germline (reference sequence). Sequenced input: peripheral blood. The sequence derives from a man between 40 and 49 years old who had recovered from COVID-19. The rearrangement links TRBV20-1 to TRBJ2-1, with D maybe TRBD2 (5 bases). In DNA form, the CDR3 reads TGCAGTGCTAGGGGAGAAGAGCAGTTCTTC. It yields the protein CSARGEEQFF.